The clone carrying this T cell receptor beta chain was seen many times. Its target is not known. The data originate from a study of glioma-infiltrating T cells. The study, taken as a whole, reports: Very few CDR3 sequences were shared between tissue and blood. Above-expected tissue-blood divergence occurred in all gliomas, most in low-grade ones.

TCR alpha and beta CDR3 regions were amplified from RNA using iRepertoire nested multiplex PCR. For one-step reverse transcription and amplification, 100-400 ng of tissue mRNA or PBMC total RNA was used. TCRdb analysed the multiplex PCR reads with MiXCR anew, one entry per CDR3 protein. This sample has roughly 42,000 distinct CDR3 sequences, with around 24% found just once. Trimming stripped 6 bases from V and 7 bases from J, with 16 bases between. The CDR3 loop spans 13 amino acids. From germline, CDR1 is DFQATT and CDR2 SNEGSKA (reference sequence). The chain links TRBV20-1 to TRBJ1-5; D may be TRBD1 (6 bases). The source is a human donor with low-grade glioma or glioblastoma, undergoing nonglioma brain surgery, or in good health (not recorded which). Sequenced input: glioma tissue, nonneoplastic brain tissue, or PBMCs (not recorded which). CDR3: CSAKQGRGQPQHF. CDR3 bases: TGCAGTGCCAAACAGGGACGAGGGCAGCCCCAGCATTTT.